The clone carrying this T cell receptor (beta chain) has more than one count but fewer than ten. This CDR3 region has 18 residues. Per the germline V gene, CDR1 is MNHNS and CDR2 is SASEGT. V lost 6 bases and J 1 base, leaving 22 bases between the germline ends. TCRdb reprocessed the 5' RACE reads via MiXCR and lists one record per CDR3 protein. This table has 1.5 million to 2 million distinct CDR3 sequences, around 33% appearing once. This specimen comes from a study of identical twins. The J gene is TRBJ2-1, the V gene TRBV6-1; D is possibly TRBD1 or TRBD2 (6 bases each). The sequenced material came from cord blood. The sequence came from a newborn girl in good health. The DNA for the CDR3 is TGTGCCAGCAGCGCTTCGGGGGCCTCAGACAATTCCTACAATGAGCAGTTCTTC. Translating it yields CASSASGASDNSYNEQFF.